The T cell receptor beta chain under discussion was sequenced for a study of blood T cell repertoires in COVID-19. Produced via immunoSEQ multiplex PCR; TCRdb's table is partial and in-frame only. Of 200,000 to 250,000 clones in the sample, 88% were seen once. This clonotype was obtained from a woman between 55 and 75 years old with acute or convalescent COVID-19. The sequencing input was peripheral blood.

The chain's CDR3 is CASSEASGNTQYF. DNA of the CDR3: TGTGCCAGCAGTGAAGCATCCGGGAATACGCAGTATTTT. The V gene is TRBV6-1, the J gene TRBJ2-3; perhaps TRBD2 as D (5 bases). The germline V gene encodes CDR1 MNHNS and CDR2 SASEGT. Trimming shortened V by 0 bases and J by 7 bases, and 8 bases separated the two germline ends. This CDR3 has 13 amino acids.